The next 32 T cell receptor beta chains were all read from a single sample in a study of identical twins. One entry per CDR3 protein, called by TCRdb with MiXCR from the 5' RACE reads. The sample yields 1,800,000 or so distinct CDR3 sequences, about 31% seen once. The sample taken for sequencing was cord blood. These TCRs come from a newborn girl in good health.

The chain combines TRBV27 with TRBJ2-4; D may be TRBD1 (6 bases). With the DNA end fitting TRBJ2-7 better, the J assignment may be wrong. Per the germline V gene, CDR1 is MNHEY and CDR2 is SMNVEV (reference sequence). This CDR3 is built from 15 residues. DNA for the CDR3: TGTGCCAGCAGTTGGGCAGGGGCCCGTTTAACCGAGCAGTACTTC. This sequence encodes CASSWAGARLTEQYF.

A remark on this clonotype: This may be a read error: a much more frequent sequence differs by one nucleotide. V is TRBV5-1 and J is TRBJ2-1, with D uncertain. With 1 base removed from V and 13 bases from J, the gap between germline ends came to 18 bases. Germline V CDR1 and CDR2: SGHRS, YFSETQ. The CDR3 extends over 14 amino acids. The CDR3 DNA sequence: TGCGCCAGCAGCTTGTCGGGCGCCCCTATGACCCAGTTCTTC. The encoded protein is CASSLSGAPMTQFF.

This clonotype was counted a few times. The chain carries TRBV5-1 and TRBJ1-1; no clear D. Trimming took 4 bases from V and 3 from J, leaving 16 bases between them. CDR1 is SGHRS and CDR2 is YFSETQ in the germline V gene. This CDR3 comprises 15 residues. CDR3 residues: CASSPSPGVDTEAFF. For the CDR3, the DNA is TGCGCCAGCAGCCCAAGTCCCGGGGTGGACACTGAAGCTTTCTTT.

The rearrangement joins TRBV27 to TRBJ1-2; no definite D call. This CDR3 region has 17 residues. The germline gives CDR1 MNHEY, CDR2 SMNVEV (reference sequence). V dropped 5 bases and J dropped 4 bases, with 23 bases sitting between them. The CDR3 bases are TGTGCCAGCAGTGTTCTACCAGAGACATCCGCGGGCTATGGCTACACCTTC. Amino acid sequence: CASSVLPETSAGYGYTF.

This clonotype appeared a few times. The rearrangement links TRBV7-2 to TRBJ2-7; no definite D call. Germline-derived CDR1 and CDR2 are SGHTA and FQGNSA. Trimming pared 4 bases from V and 3 bases from J, leaving 16 bases between. The CDR3 has 15 amino acids. In DNA, the CDR3 is TGTGCCAGCAGCTCCTATACCGGGCCGTACTACGAGCAGTACTTC. Encoded protein: CASSSYTGPYYEQYF.

V is TRBV19 and J is TRBJ2-1; D perhaps matches TRBD1 (6 bases). Between the trimmed V and J ends, which lost 6 bases and 4 bases, there was a span of 16 bases. The CDR3 covers 15 residues. Germline CDR1 and CDR2: LNHDA and SQIVND (reference sequence). CDR3 sequence reads: CASRLTGDPYNEQFF. CDR3 sequence (DNA): TGTGCCAGTAGGCTGACAGGAGACCCTTACAATGAGCAGTTCTTC.

This clonotype was picked up a small number of times. The chain couples TRBV12-3 or TRBV12-4 to TRBJ1-3; D unresolved. The CDR3 sequence is 14 residues long. The V end was cut by 3 bases, the J end by 4 bases, with 10 bases between. CDR3 coding DNA: TGTGCCAGCAGTTTCGACGGATGGGGAAACACCATATATTTT. Encoded protein: CASSFDGWGNTIYF.

This clonotype was seen only a few times. V and J are TRBV5-1 and TRBJ2-1; 15 bases fit TRBD2. J gave up 0 bases and V 0 bases, and 1 base lay outside the gene matches. The CDR3 consists of 18 residues. CDR1 and CDR2 from the germline V gene are SGHRS and YFSETQ. The CDR3 reads CASSLAGLAGGSYNEQFF. In nucleotides, the CDR3 is TGCGCCAGCAGCTTGGCGGGACTAGCGGGGGGCTCCTACAATGAGCAGTTCTTC.

This clonotype was seen only a few times. V gene TRBV6-1 combines with J gene TRBJ1-5; the D is unclear. V gave up 7 bases and J gave up 7 bases, with 20 bases separating them. This CDR3 comprises 15 residues. The germline CDR1 and CDR2 sequences are MNHNS and SASEGT. CDR3 DNA sequence: TGTGCCAGCATTATTTGGGAGTCCCTGAGGCAGCCCCAGCATTTT. It specifies CASIIWESLRQPQHF.

This clonotype was recorded a few times. The chain employs TRBV7-9 and TRBJ2-3; no clear D. CDR1 and CDR2 from the germline V gene are SEHNR and FQNEAQ (reference sequence). V was cut by 0 bases and J by 5 bases, with 9 bases left in between. This CDR3 comprises 14 residues. CDR3 coding DNA: TGTGCCAGCAGCTTAGCTGCTAACGGAGATACGCAGTATTTT. Its translation: CASSLAANGDTQYF.

This clonotype was recorded at least ten times. This chain connects TRBV6-2 or TRBV6-3 to TRBJ2-1; no clear D. The last part of the DNA fits TRBJ2-7 better; the J call may be wrong. The germline gives CDR1 MNHEY, CDR2 SVGEGT. The CDR3 has 12 amino acids. The CDR3 loop reads CASSYSYNEQYF. The CDR3 DNA sequence: TGTGCCAGCAGTTACTCCTACAATGAGCAGTACTTC.

Of note for this clonotype: This may be a read error, as it is one base from a much larger clone. This chain uses TRBV27 with TRBJ2-1; D gene uncertain. V dropped 7 bases and J dropped 13 bases, with 8 bases sitting between them. Germline V CDR1 and CDR2: MNHEY, SMNVEV (reference sequence). The CDR3 loop spans 9 amino acids. The CDR3 region has the DNA TGTGCCAGCATAGAGACCCAGTTCTTC. Protein: CASIETQFF.

This chain uses TRBV29-1 with TRBJ1-4; TRBD1 is a possible D gene (5 bases). Trimming took off 4 bases at V and 10 bases at J, with 16 bases between the two ends. Per germline, CDR1 SQVTM and CDR2 ANQGSEA. This CDR3 is 13 amino acids long. CDR3 in amino acids: CSVGVGERSKLFF. The CDR3 region has the DNA TGCAGCGTTGGTGTGGGGGAACGGTCAAAACTGTTTTTT.

The chain recombines TRBV6-2 or TRBV6-3 with TRBJ1-1; 9 bases are a match to TRBD1. The CDR3 consists of 14 residues. Trimming cost V 4 bases and J 9 bases; bases outside gene matches: 9. Per germline, CDR1 MNHEY and CDR2 SVGEGT. CDR3 residues: CASSFPGQGRKAFF. The CDR3 DNA is TGTGCCAGCAGTTTCCCGGGACAGGGACGTAAAGCTTTCTTT.

This clonotype was found a few times. This sequence joins TRBV20-1 and TRBJ2-7; no definite D call. Looked up from germline, CDR1 is DFQATT and CDR2 is SNEGSKA (reference sequence). The CDR3 is 12 residues long. V shed 4 bases and J shed 2 bases, with 9 bases lying between them. The CDR3, as DNA: TGCAGTGCTAAGCCTCCGACCTACGAGCAGTACTTC. It specifies CSAKPPTYEQYF.

A note on this clonotype: A junction end diverges from the germline sequence, so it may reflect a read error. In DNA, the CDR3 is TGTGCCAGCGGTGACAGGGGCACCGGGGAGCTGTTTTTT. Translating it yields CASGDRGTGELFF. The V call is TRBV25-1, the J call TRBJ2-2; 8 bases agree with TRBD1. This CDR3 comprises 13 residues. Germline CDR1 is MGHDK and CDR2 is SYGVNS.

This clonotype has more than one count but fewer than ten. The chain has TRBV20-1 and TRBJ1-2, with D tentatively TRBD1 (6 bases). This CDR3 region has 14 residues. Trimming stripped 2 bases from V and 7 bases from J, with 17 bases between. The germline gives CDR1 DFQATT, CDR2 SNEGSKA (reference sequence). The CDR3 region is CSARPAYGGGGYTF. The CDR3 nucleotides are TGCAGTGCTAGACCGGCCTACGGGGGCGGTGGCTACACCTTC.

This chain uses TRBV3-1 with TRBJ2-3, with TRBD2 matching over 16 bases. The CDR3 covers 18 residues. J gave up 4 bases and V 0 bases, and 4 bases lay outside the gene matches. Germline CDR1 is LGHDT and CDR2 is YNNKEL (reference sequence). CDR3 loop: CASSQDRGLAGGPDTQYF. CDR3 in DNA: TGTGCCAGCAGCCAAGATAGGGGACTAGCGGGAGGGCCAGATACGCAGTATTTT.

This clonotype was counted a few times. The rearrangement joins TRBV7-8 to TRBJ2-2; a possible D gene is TRBD1 (6 bases). This CDR3 has 16 residues. CDR1 is SGHVS, CDR2 FQNEAQ, per germline. Trimming removed 5 bases from V and 4 bases from J, with 17 bases in between. The CDR3 bases are TGTGCCAGCAGCCGAGTGGACAGACTCGTCACCGGGGAGCTGTTTTTT. It specifies CASSRVDRLVTGELFF. Full variable domain (rest looked up from reference TRBV7-8 and TRBJ2-2): GAGVSQSPRYKVAKRGQDVALRCDPISGHVSLFWYQQALGQGPEFLTYFQNEAQLDKSGLPSDRFFAERPEGSVSTLKIQRTQQEDSAVYLCASSRVDRLVTGELFFGEGSRLTVL.

The rearrangement joins TRBV5-1 to TRBJ1-2; D remains ambiguous. The V gene's germline CDR1 is SGHRS and CDR2 YFSETQ. This CDR3 contains 16 residues. V was pared by 1 base and J by 0 bases, with 13 bases between. CDR3 bases: TGCGCCAGCAGCTTGAGTCCGGCAGCCTCTAACTATGGCTACACCTTC. This translates into CASSLSPAASNYGYTF.

In this sample, this clonotype turned up a few times. The chain recombines TRBV11-2 with TRBJ2-5; D not certain. The germline gives CDR1 SGHAT, CDR2 FQNNGV. This CDR3 has 13 amino acids. Trimming cost V 6 bases and J 11 bases, with 19 bases left between them. CDR3 in DNA: TGTGCCAGCAGTCGTGCAGGTTACAATGAGCAGTACTTC. Its protein is CASSRAGYNEQYF.

The rearrangement uses TRBV20-1 and TRBJ2-7; either TRBD1 or TRBD2 may supply D (5 bases each). The CDR3 has 13 amino acids. Germline V gene lookup returns CDR1 DFQATT and CDR2 SNEGSKA (reference sequence). V was pared by 4 bases and J by 7 bases, with 17 bases between. The CDR3 sequence is CSANRDGRGEQYF. The CDR3, as DNA: TGCAGTGCTAACCGGGACGGTAGGGGAGAGCAGTACTTC.

The chain employs TRBV20-1 and TRBJ2-1; TRBD2 aligns across 11 bases. V lost 6 bases to trimming and J lost 2 bases; unmatched junction nucleotides: 6. Germline V lookup: CDR1 DFQATT, CDR2 SNEGSKA (reference sequence). The CDR3 covers 15 residues. The CDR3 loop is CSAPGTSGTYNEQFF. CDR3 bases: TGCAGTGCGCCCGGGACTAGCGGAACCTACAATGAGCAGTTCTTC.

With regard to this clonotype: A junction end diverges from the germline sequence, so it may reflect a read error. The V and J genes are TRBV20-1 and TRBJ2-7, with a possible D match to TRBD2 (6 bases). The CDR3 consists of 15 residues. Germline V gene lookup returns CDR1 DFQATT and CDR2 SNEGSKA (reference sequence). CDR3 coding DNA: TGTAGTGCTAGGAGGGGACCGTTCTCCCGTTACGAGCAGTACTTC. Translated: CSARRGPFSRYEQYF.

The chain links TRBV4-2 to TRBJ2-2; 10 nucleotides line up with TRBD2. The CDR3 contains 16 residues. V was clipped by 2 bases and J by 4 bases; unmatched bases: 4. Looked up from germline, CDR1 is LGHNA and CDR2 is YNFKEQ. The CDR3 DNA is TGTGCCAGCAGCCAATCGGCTAGCGGGAGCACCGGGGAGCTGTTTTTT. This codes for CASSQSASGSTGELFF.

J is TRBJ2-7 and V is TRBV10-3, with D unresolved. The germline CDR1 and CDR2 sequences are ENHRY and SYGVKD. Trimming took off 5 bases at V and 2 bases at J, with 19 bases between the two ends. This CDR3 contains 16 residues. CDR3 in DNA: TGTGCCATCAGTCCCCAGATGCCGGGCTCGACCTACGAGCAGTACTTC. Its translation is CAISPQMPGSTYEQYF.

The sample holds many counts of this clonotype. Sequence at one end of the junction differs from germline and may be a read error. V gene TRBV5-1 combines with J gene TRBJ2-5; D is unresolved. Looked up from germline, CDR1 is SGHRS and CDR2 is YFSETQ. The CDR3 consists of 11 residues. CDR3 protein: CASSFGETQYF. CDR3 in DNA: TGTGCCAGCAGTTTCGGGGAGACCCAGTACTTC.

V gene TRBV28 combines with J gene TRBJ1-1; a weak D match, TRBD1 (5 bases). V dropped 8 bases and J dropped 10 bases, with 23 bases sitting between them. The V gene's germline CDR1 is MDHEN and CDR2 SYDVKM. The CDR3 length is 14 residues. The CDR3 spells CASFPGPGKEGAFF. CDR3 DNA sequence: TGTGCCAGCTTCCCGGGACCCGGGAAAGAGGGAGCTTTCTTT. Complete variable domain (other parts from reference TRBV28 and TRBJ1-1): DVKVTQSSRYLVKRTGEKVFLECVQDMDHENMFWYRQDPGLGLRLIYFSYDVKMKEKGDIPEGYSVSREKKERFSLILESASTNQTSMYLCASFPGPGKEGAFFGQGTRLTVV.

The table lists this clonotype with a count of one. The chain employs TRBV7-9 and TRBJ1-6; no firm D call. The V gene lost 1 base and the J gene lost 0 bases, with 13 bases spanning the gap. The CDR3 contains 18 residues. CDR1 is SEHNR, CDR2 FQNEAQ, per germline (reference sequence). CDR3 sequence: CASSLDVPLGSYNSPLHF. As DNA, the CDR3 is TGTGCCAGCAGCTTAGATGTACCGCTGGGCTCCTATAATTCACCCCTCCACTTT.

The chain uses TRBV4-2 and TRBJ2-1; D may correspond to TRBD1 or TRBD2 (6 bases each). Looked up from germline, CDR1 is LGHNA and CDR2 is YNFKEQ. CDR3 length: 14 amino acids. V lost 1 base and J lost 6, with 10 bases in between. The CDR3 region is CASSQGWGANEQFF. The CDR3 region has the DNA TGTGCCAGCAGCCAAGGGTGGGGGGCCAATGAGCAGTTCTTC.

Details on this clonotype: A much bigger clone sits one base away, suggesting this may be a read error. This is likely a read error, given that the CDR3 carries no conserved phenylalanine or tryptophan at its end. This chain links TRBV29-1 with TRBJ2-6; D not certain. Trimming cost V 6 bases and J 0 bases, with 9 bases left between them. This CDR3 spans 14 amino acids. In germline, CDR1 is SQVTM, CDR2 ANQGSEA. CDR3 DNA sequence: TGCAGCGTCCCTAGGACCTCTGGGGCCAACGTCCTGACTCTC. Encoded protein: CSVPRTSGANVLTL.

The chain combines TRBV10-3 with TRBJ2-1; TRBD2 agrees at 7 bases. The CDR3 loop spans 15 amino acids. The V gene end was trimmed by 4 bases and the J gene end by 5 bases; junction bases not matched to a gene: 8. Germline-derived CDR1 and CDR2 are ENHRY and SYGVKD. The CDR3 nucleotides read TGTGCCATCAGTGCCGGCGGGAGTGGGGACAATGAGCAGTTCTTC. This codes for CAISAGGSGDNEQFF.